A single sample is the source of the 9 T cell receptor beta chains below, sequenced in a study of cytomegalovirus exposure and HLA in healthy donors. Amplification used 60 Vbeta primers and 13 Jbeta primers. The table came from immunoSEQ multiplex PCR; TCRdb's copy has only in-frame clones and leaves some out. The sample holds around 120,000 clones, 60% to 70% seen once. Sequences were obtained from PBMCs. The receptors originated from a man aged 25-45 years in good health and CMV-seropositive.

V and J are TRBV29-1 and TRBJ2-5; 15 positions match TRBD2. Per germline, CDR1 SQVTM and CDR2 ANQGSEA. After removal of 7 bases from V and 7 bases from J, the junction contained 7 bases not matched to a gene. The CDR3 is made up of 14 amino acids. CDR3 nucleotides: TGCAGCGCCGGGACTAGCGGGGGGTCGGGGACCCAGTACTTC. Amino acid sequence: CSAGTSGGSGTQYF.

This clone was recorded only once. Written as DNA, the CDR3 is TGTGCCAGCAGGACAGGGGGCGCCGGGGTCTACACCTTC. It is translated as CASRTGGAGVYTF. V and J are TRBV7-2 and TRBJ1-2; TRBD1 matches at 10 bases. Germline CDR1 and CDR2: SGHTA and FQGNSA. V lost 6 bases to trimming and J lost 10 bases; unmatched junction nucleotides: 8. This CDR3 region has 13 residues. Together with reference TRBV7-2 and TRBJ1-2, the CDR3 gives the full variable domain: GAGVSQSPSNKVTEKGKDVELRCDPISGHTALYWYRQSLGQGLEFLIYFQGNSAPDKSGLPSDRFSAERTGGSVSTLTIQRTQQEDSAVYLCASRTGGAGVYTFGSGTRLTVV.

V and J are TRBV9 and TRBJ2-3; 11 bases agree with TRBD1. After removal of 0 bases from V and 4 bases from J, the junction contained 7 bases not matched to a gene. CDR3 size: 17 residues. Germline loops: CDR1 SGDLS, CDR2 YYNGEE. The CDR3: CASSVGTGGASADTQYF. CDR3 bases: TGTGCCAGCAGCGTAGGGACAGGGGGCGCCTCCGCAGATACGCAGTATTTT.

As DNA, the CDR3 is TGTGCCACCTCCGGACTAGCGGGGGGCCCCGTCGAGCTGTTTTTT. Amino acids: CATSGLAGGPVELFF. V gene TRBV10-3 combines with J gene TRBJ2-2; 14 bases map to TRBD2. Trimming at V came to 10 bases and at J to 11 bases, leaving 12 bases not matched to a gene. Germline CDR1 reads ENHRY; CDR2 reads SYGVKD. CDR3 length: 15 residues.

CDR3 coding DNA: TGTGCCAGCAGCGAACTTCGGACTAGCCGATACAATGAGCAGTTCTTC. Residues: CASSELRTSRYNEQFF. The rearrangement uses TRBV6-1 and TRBJ2-1; 8 bases map to TRBD2. The CDR3 covers 16 residues. Trimming removed 6 bases from V and 4 bases from J; junction bases left unmatched: 11. Germline assignment: CDR1 MNHNS and CDR2 SASEGT.

The chain has TRBV5-1 and TRBJ2-5; D is undetermined. The germline V gene encodes CDR1 SGHRS and CDR2 YFSETQ. This CDR3 spans 16 amino acids. V lost 0 bases and J 4 bases, leaving 16 bases between the germline ends. CDR3 nucleotides: TGCGCCAGCAGCTTGGGAACTACTCGCTGGTCAGAGACCCAGTACTTC. It yields the protein CASSLGTTRWSETQYF. Looking up the rest from reference TRBV5-1 and TRBJ2-5 gives the full variable domain: KAGVTQTPRYLIKTRGQQVTLSCSPISGHRSVSWYQQTPGQGLQFLFEYFSETQRNKGNFPGRFSGRQFSNSRSEMNVSTLELGDSALYLCASSLGTTRWSETQYFGPGTRLLVL.

The chain couples TRBV27 to TRBJ2-7, with a tentative D call TRBD1 (6 bases). The CDR3 totals 13 residues. V dropped 10 bases and J dropped 2 bases, with 15 bases sitting between them. CDR1 MNHEY and CDR2 SMNVEV come from the germline V gene (reference sequence). The CDR3 DNA follows: TGTGCCACCCGTGACAGGTTTACCTACGAGCAGTACTTC. Translated, it gives CATRDRFTYEQYF.

This clone turned up a few times. The chain couples TRBV27 to TRBJ2-1; TRBD1 is a possible D gene (6 bases). The ends were cut back, 6 bases at V and 9 bases at J, with 9 bases in the middle. The CDR3 is made up of 11 amino acids. Germline CDR1 and CDR2: MNHEY and SMNVEV (reference sequence). The CDR3 sequence: CASSQGSEQFF. The CDR3 bases are TGTGCCAGCAGCCAGGGGAGTGAGCAGTTCTTC.

The V gene is TRBV5-6, the J gene TRBJ2-7; maybe TRBD1 (6 bases). Per germline, CDR1 SGHDT and CDR2 YYEEEE. CDR3 size: 15 residues. V gave up 0 bases and J gave up 1 base, with 11 bases separating them. For the CDR3, the DNA is TGTGCCAGCAGCTTGGGGGGGCTTCTTTCCTACGAGCAGTACTTC. It is translated as CASSLGGLLSYEQYF.